This is a list of T cell receptor beta chains from one sample in a study of identical twins. MiXCR, applied by TCRdb to the 5' RACE reads, yields one record per CDR3 protein. The data hold roughly 240,000 distinct CDR3 sequences, with about 7% observed a single time. These data were also reused for a study on yellow fever vaccine responses in identical twins.

Sequencing input: memory (CD45RO+) T cells sorted from blood. Receptors originate from a woman in her late teens or twenties in good health. The CDR3 runs from the conserved cysteine through the conserved F or W. A D gene is named only where the DNA matches it firmly. Clone size is stated in some rows and not others, as once, few, many or a class when expanded.

J,size,V,length,D,CDR3,DNA
TRBJ2-2,few,TRBV7-6,18,TRBD2,CASSSGTSGGLNTGELFF,TGTGCCAGCAGCTCAGGGACTAGCGGGGGCCTGAACACCGGGGAGCTGTTTTTT
TRBJ1-5,.,TRBV4-1,15,.,CASSPAASTNQPQHF,TGCGCCAGCAGCCCGGCCGCCTCGACGAATCAGCCCCAGCATTTT
TRBJ1-3,many,TRBV11-2,15,.,CASSLGGISGNTIYF,TGTGCCAGCAGTTTAGGGGGGATCTCTGGAAACACCATATATTTT
TRBJ2-7,.,TRBV19,12,.,CASSIRRDEQYF,TGTGCCAGTAGTATAAGGAGAGACGAGCAGTACTTC
TRBJ2-1,few,TRBV20-1,13,TRBD2,CSVVSGSYNEQFF,TGCAGTGTGGTCAGCGGGAGCTACAATGAGCAGTTCTTC
TRBJ2-7,.,TRBV5-8,14,.,CASSLVGHFYEQYF,TGTGCCAGCAGCTTGGTGGGACACTTCTACGAGCAGTACTTC
TRBJ2-2,few,TRBV24-1,16,TRBD1,CATSARDRPNTGELFF,TGTGCCACCAGTGCTCGGGACAGGCCGAACACCGGGGAGCTGTTTTTT
TRBJ2-3,many,TRBV3-1,16,.,CASSQDLSGSTDTQYF,TGTGCCAGCAGCCAAGATCTCTCCGGGAGCACAGATACGCAGTATTTT
TRBJ2-2,.,TRBV11-2,16,TRBD1,CASSSWTGGSTGELFF,TGTGCCAGCAGCTCTTGGACAGGGGGCTCGACCGGGGAGCTGTTTTTT
TRBJ1-6,.,TRBV4-2,16,.,CASSQDLRSEFSPLHF,TGTGCCAGCAGCCAAGATCTTAGGAGCGAATTCTCACCCCTCCACTTT
TRBJ2-2,few,TRBV11-3,15,TRBD1,CASSIRGLNTGELFF,TGTGCCAGCAGCATCAGGGGGTTGAACACCGGGGAGCTGTTTTTT
TRBJ2-2,many,TRBV20-1,14,.,CSAPSGRNTGELFF,TGCAGTGCTCCAAGCGGGCGGAACACCGGGGAGCTGTTTTTT
TRBJ2-2,few,TRBV7-9,16,.,CASSLSVRVDTGELFF,TGTGCCAGCAGCTTATCTGTGAGGGTGGACACCGGGGAGCTGTTTTTT
TRBJ2-1,few,TRBV18,14,.,CASSRESGGYEQFF,TGTGCCAGCTCCAGAGAGTCCGGCGGTTATGAGCAGTTCTTC
TRBJ2-2,.,TRBV2,17,TRBD2,CASRGTSGETNTGELFF,TGTGCCAGCAGGGGGACTAGCGGGGAAACGAACACCGGGGAGCTGTTTTTT
TRBJ2-3,many,TRBV6-2/TRBV6-3,16,.,CASSGPGRIESDTQYF,TGTGCCAGCAGTGGTCCTGGTAGGATCGAATCAGATACGCAGTATTTT
TRBJ1-1,many,TRBV6-5,12,.,CASSQGVAEAFF,TGTGCCAGCAGCCAAGGGGTGGCTGAAGCTTTCTTT
TRBJ2-5,.,TRBV12-3/TRBV12-4,13,TRBD2,CASGGLRQETQYF,TGTGCCAGCGGGGGACTACGACAAGAGACCCAGTACTTC
TRBJ2-2,many,TRBV5-1,15,.,CASSLAGSYTGELFF,TGCGCCAGCAGCTTGGCGGGATCGTACACCGGGGAGCTGTTTTTT
TRBJ1-5,many,TRBV10-2,14,TRBD1,CASSDEGAWQPQHF,TGCGCCAGCAGTGACGAGGGGGCATGGCAGCCCCAGCATTTT
TRBJ2-7,many,TRBV29-1,12,.,CSVSQGIYEQYF,TGCAGCGTCTCCCAGGGTATCTACGAGCAGTACTTC
TRBJ2-2,.,TRBV10-1,15,.,CASSEGSRNTGELFF,TGCGCCAGCAGTGAGGGCAGCAGGAACACCGGGGAGCTGTTTTTT
TRBJ2-1,.,TRBV10-3,15,.,CAISEGRTLYNEQFF,TGTGCCATCAGTGAGGGCAGGACTCTCTACAATGAGCAGTTCTTC
TRBJ1-1,many,TRBV2,13,.,CASGEETNTEAFF,TGTGCCAGCGGAGAGGAAACGAACACTGAAGCTTTCTTT
TRBJ2-5,few,TRBV5-1,18,TRBD1,CASSYGTGGNRYQETQYF,TGCGCCAGCAGCTACGGGACAGGGGGCAATAGGTACCAAGAGACCCAGTACTTC
TRBJ2-4,.,TRBV29-1,13,TRBD1,CSVGTGVKNIQYF,TGCAGCGTTGGGACAGGGGTGAAAAACATTCAGTACTTC
TRBJ2-5,.,TRBV6-1,15,TRBD2,CASRVSGSLQETQYF,TGTGCCAGCAGAGTCAGCGGGAGCCTCCAAGAGACCCAGTACTTC
TRBJ2-1,few,TRBV5-1,14,.,CASSLTQAGYEQFF,TGCGCCAGCAGCTTGACCCAGGCCGGCTATGAGCAGTTCTTC
TRBJ1-2,few,TRBV6-5,15,.,CASSYYQNSGYGYTF,TGTGCCAGCAGTTACTATCAGAACTCGGGGTATGGCTACACCTTC
TRBJ2-3,.,TRBV2,13,.,CASSEEMTDTQYF,TGTGCCAGCAGTGAAGAGATGACAGATACGCAGTATTTT
TRBJ1-4,many,TRBV4-1,17,.,CASSHILRRTREEKLFF,TGCGCCAGCAGCCATATCCTCCGGAGGACGAGGGAAGAAAAACTGTTTTTT
TRBJ2-2,.,TRBV3-1,19,TRBD2,CASCPSLLAGGRRTGELFF,TGTGCCAGCTGTCCGTCCCTATTAGCGGGGGGGCGGAGAACCGGGGAGCTGTTTTTT
TRBJ1-5,.,TRBV20-1,13,TRBD1,CSAPGQGYQPQHF,TGCAGTGCTCCTGGACAGGGTTATCAGCCCCAGCATTTT
TRBJ1-3,few,TRBV7-9,12,.,CANRGTGNTIYF,TGTGCCAACCGAGGGACTGGAAACACCATATATTTT
TRBJ2-5,.,TRBV2,18,TRBD2,CASKPRTSGRVLGETQYF,TGTGCCAGCAAGCCTCGGACTAGCGGGAGGGTCCTGGGCGAGACCCAGTACTTC
TRBJ2-2,.,TRBV3-1,20,TRBD1,CASSQDPGQGVSPNTGELFF,TGTGCCAGCAGCCAAGACCCGGGACAGGGAGTGTCACCGAACACCGGGGAGCTGTTTTTT
TRBJ2-2,.,TRBV6-1,14,.,CASTAGANTGELFF,TGTGCCAGCACGGCAGGAGCGAACACCGGGGAGCTGTTTTTT
TRBJ2-5,many,TRBV3-1,17,TRBD2,CASSQGGLAGDFETQYF,TGTGCCAGCAGCCAGGGGGGACTAGCGGGAGATTTTGAGACCCAGTACTTC
TRBJ2-1,.,TRBV7-8,15,.,CASRSGIYSYNEQFF,TGTGCCAGCAGATCAGGGATTTACTCCTACAATGAGCAGTTCTTC
TRBJ2-7,.,TRBV11-3,17,TRBD2,CASSPVTGGQQWYEQYF,TGTGCCAGCAGCCCTGTAACGGGAGGACAACAATGGTACGAGCAGTACTTC